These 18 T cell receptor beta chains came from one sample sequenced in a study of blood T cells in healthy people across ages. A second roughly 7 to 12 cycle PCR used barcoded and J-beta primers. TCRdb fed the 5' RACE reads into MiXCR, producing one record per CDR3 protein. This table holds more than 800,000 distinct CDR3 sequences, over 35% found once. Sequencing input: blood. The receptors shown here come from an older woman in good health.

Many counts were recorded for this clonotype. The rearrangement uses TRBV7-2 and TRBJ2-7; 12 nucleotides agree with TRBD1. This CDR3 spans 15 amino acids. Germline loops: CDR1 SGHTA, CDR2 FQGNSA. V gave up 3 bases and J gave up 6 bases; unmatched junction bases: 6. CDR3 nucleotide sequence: TGTGCCAGCAGCTTCGGGACAGGGGGCTTAGGCGAGCAGTACTTC. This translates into CASSFGTGGLGEQYF.

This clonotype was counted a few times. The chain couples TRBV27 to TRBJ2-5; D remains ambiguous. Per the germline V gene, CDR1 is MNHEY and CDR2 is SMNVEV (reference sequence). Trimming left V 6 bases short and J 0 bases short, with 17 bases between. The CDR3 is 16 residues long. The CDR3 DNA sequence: TGTGCCAGCAGCCCCATCGGGTCCCCCGACCAAGAGACCCAGTACTTC. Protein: CASSPIGSPDQETQYF.

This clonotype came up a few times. CDR3 DNA: TGTGCCAGCAGCTTATCTAGCCAGGCGCTTAACTATGGCTACACCTTC. Translated, it gives CASSLSSQALNYGYTF. V is TRBV7-9 and J is TRBJ1-2; D is unclear. The CDR3 contains 16 residues. V shed 2 bases and J shed 1 base, with 14 bases lying between them. Germline V gene data show CDR1 as SEHNR and CDR2 as FQNEAQ (reference sequence).

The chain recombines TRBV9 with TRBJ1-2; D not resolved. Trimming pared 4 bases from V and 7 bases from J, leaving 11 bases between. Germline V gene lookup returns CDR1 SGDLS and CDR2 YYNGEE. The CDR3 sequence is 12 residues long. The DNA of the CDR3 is TGTGCCAGCAGCCCTCACTATAGTGGCTACACCTTC. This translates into CASSPHYSGYTF.

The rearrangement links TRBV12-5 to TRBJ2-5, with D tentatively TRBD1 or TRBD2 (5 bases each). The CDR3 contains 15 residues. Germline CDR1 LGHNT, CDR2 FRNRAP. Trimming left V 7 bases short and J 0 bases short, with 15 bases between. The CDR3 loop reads CASDAPGTYQETQYF. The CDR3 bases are TGTGCTAGTGACGCCCCCGGGACGTACCAAGAGACCCAGTACTTC.

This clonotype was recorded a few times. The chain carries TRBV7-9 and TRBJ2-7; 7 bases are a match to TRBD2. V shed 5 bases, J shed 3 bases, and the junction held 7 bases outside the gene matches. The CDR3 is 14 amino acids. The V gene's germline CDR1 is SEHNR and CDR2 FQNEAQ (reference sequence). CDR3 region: CASSPPSGVYEQYF. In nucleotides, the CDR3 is TGTGCCAGCAGCCCTCCTAGCGGAGTCTACGAGCAGTACTTC.

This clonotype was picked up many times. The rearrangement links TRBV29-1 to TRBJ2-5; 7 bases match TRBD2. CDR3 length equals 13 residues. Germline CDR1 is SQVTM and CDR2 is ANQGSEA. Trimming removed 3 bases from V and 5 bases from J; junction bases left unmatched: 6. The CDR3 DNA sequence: TGCAGCGTTGACTTGGTGGGGGGGGAGACCCAGTACTTC. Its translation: CSVDLVGGETQYF.

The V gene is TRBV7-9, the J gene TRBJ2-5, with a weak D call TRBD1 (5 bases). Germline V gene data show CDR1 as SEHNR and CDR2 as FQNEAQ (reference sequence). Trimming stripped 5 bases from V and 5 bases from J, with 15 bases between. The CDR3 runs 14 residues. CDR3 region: CASSVGHAVETQYF. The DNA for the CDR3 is TGTGCCAGCAGCGTTGGACACGCCGTTGAGACCCAGTACTTC. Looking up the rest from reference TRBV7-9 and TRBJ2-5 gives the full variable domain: DTGVSQNPRHKITKRGQNVTFRCDPISEHNRLYWYRQTLGQGPEFLTYFQNEAQLEKSRLLSDRFSAERPKGSFSTLEIQRTEQGDSAMYLCASSVGHAVETQYFGPGTRLLVL.

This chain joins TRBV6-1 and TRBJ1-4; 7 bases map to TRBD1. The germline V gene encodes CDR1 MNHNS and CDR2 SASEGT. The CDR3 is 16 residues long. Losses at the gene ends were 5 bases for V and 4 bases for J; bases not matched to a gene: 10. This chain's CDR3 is CASSWRSGTVNEKLFF. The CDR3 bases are TGTGCCAGCAGTTGGCGCTCCGGGACAGTTAATGAAAAACTGTTTTTT.

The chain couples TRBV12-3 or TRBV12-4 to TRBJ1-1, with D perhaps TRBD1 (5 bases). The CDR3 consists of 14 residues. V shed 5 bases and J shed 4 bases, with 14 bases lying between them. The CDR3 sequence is CASSELGRSTEAFF. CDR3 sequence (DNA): TGTGCCAGCAGTGAATTGGGACGGAGCACTGAAGCTTTCTTT.

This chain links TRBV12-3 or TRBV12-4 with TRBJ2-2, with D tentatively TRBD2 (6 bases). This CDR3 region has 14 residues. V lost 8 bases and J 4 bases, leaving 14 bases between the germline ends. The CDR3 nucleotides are TGTGCCAGCCGGGGGACGCGTTCCACCGGGGAGCTGTTTTTT. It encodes CASRGTRSTGELFF.

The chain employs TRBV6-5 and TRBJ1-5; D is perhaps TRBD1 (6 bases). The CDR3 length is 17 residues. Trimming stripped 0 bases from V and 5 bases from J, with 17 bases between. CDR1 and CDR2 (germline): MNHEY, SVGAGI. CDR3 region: CASSYSMVTAGDQPQHF. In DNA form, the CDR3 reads TGTGCCAGCAGTTACTCAATGGTCACGGCAGGGGATCAGCCCCAGCATTTT.

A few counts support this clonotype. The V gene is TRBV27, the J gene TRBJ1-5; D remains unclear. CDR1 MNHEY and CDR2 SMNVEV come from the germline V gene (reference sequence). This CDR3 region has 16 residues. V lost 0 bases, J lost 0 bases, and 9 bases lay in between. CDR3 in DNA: TGTGCCAGCAGTTTATCGTCGGCATATAGCAATCAGCCCCAGCATTTT. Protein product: CASSLSSAYSNQPQHF.

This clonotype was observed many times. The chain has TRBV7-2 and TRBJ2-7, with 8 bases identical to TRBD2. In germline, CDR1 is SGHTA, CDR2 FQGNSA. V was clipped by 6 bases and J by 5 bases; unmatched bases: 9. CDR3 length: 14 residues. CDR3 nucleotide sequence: TGTGCCAGCAGACCCGGGACTAGAAGAGACGAGCAGTACTTC. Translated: CASRPGTRRDEQYF.

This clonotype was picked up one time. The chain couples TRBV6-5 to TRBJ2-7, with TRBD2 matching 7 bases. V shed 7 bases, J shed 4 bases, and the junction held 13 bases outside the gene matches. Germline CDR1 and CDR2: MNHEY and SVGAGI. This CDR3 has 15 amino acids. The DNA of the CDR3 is TGTGCCAGCATAACATTCAGCGGGACTCGTTACGAGCAGTACTTC. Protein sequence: CASITFSGTRYEQYF.

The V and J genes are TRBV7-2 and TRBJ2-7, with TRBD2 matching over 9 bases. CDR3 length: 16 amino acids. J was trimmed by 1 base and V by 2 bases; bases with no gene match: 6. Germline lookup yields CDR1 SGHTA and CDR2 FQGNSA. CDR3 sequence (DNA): TGTGCCAGCAGCTTATCCCTAGCGGGAACGTCCTACGAGCAGTACTTC. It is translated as CASSLSLAGTSYEQYF.

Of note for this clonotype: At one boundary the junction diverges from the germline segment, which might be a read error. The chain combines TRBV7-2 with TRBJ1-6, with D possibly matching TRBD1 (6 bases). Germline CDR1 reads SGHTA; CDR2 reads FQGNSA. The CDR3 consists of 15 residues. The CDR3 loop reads CASSTGGAYNTPLHF. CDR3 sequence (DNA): TGTGCCAGCAGCACCGGGGGCGCCTATAATACACCCCTCCACTTT.

The CDR3 loop is CSARRSGGSYGYTF. The CDR3 nucleotides are TGCAGTGCTAGACGCTCAGGGGGTAGCTATGGCTACACCTTC. The chain carries TRBV20-1 and TRBJ1-2; 7 positions match TRBD1. Per the germline V gene, CDR1 is DFQATT and CDR2 is SNEGSKA (reference sequence). The V gene end was trimmed by 2 bases and the J gene end by 4 bases; junction bases not matched to a gene: 7. The CDR3 has 14 amino acids.